Sequencing of this T cell receptor beta chain was carried out in a study of memory CD4+ T cells and cytomegalovirus serostatus. Trimming took off 0 bases at V and 4 bases at J, with 12 bases between the two ends. This CDR3 has 15 amino acids. Germline V gene lookup returns CDR1 LNHDA and CDR2 SQIVND (reference sequence). The repertoire was sequenced with immunoSEQ multiplex PCR; TCRdb's copy has only in-frame clones and lacks some. The sample has about 41,000 clones; about 85% are singletons. Single viable CD3+CD4+CD8-CD45RO+ cells were sorted as the memory CD4+ T cells. Donors' CMV status reflects serum IgG against pp150, pp28, p38, p52.

This TCR came from an adult in good health and CMV-seronegative. This chain links TRBV19 with TRBJ1-2; TRBD1 might be the D (5 bases). Specimen: memory CD4+ T cells from blood. CDR3 DNA sequence: TGTGCCAGTAGTATAGATCCAGGGTTCTTCTATGGCTACACCTTC. This sequence encodes CASSIDPGFFYGYTF.